These 13 T cell receptor beta chains originate from one sample sequenced in a study of blood T cell repertoires in COVID-19. Some clones are missing from TCRdb's copy, which holds only in-frame ones; the method was immunoSEQ multiplex PCR. The table shows approximately 360,000 clones, with 90% occurring only once. The specimen was peripheral blood. The source is a man aged 18 to 29 with active or convalescent COVID-19.

This chain joins TRBV4-1 and TRBJ1-5, with D possibly TRBD1 on 5 matching bases. CDR1 and CDR2 from the germline V gene are MGHRA and YSYEKL. Trimming took 0 bases from V and 6 from J, leaving 6 bases between them. This CDR3 spans 13 amino acids. CDR3 sequence (DNA): TGCGCCAGCAGCCAAGAAAGGGGTCAGCCCCAGCATTTT. It specifies CASSQERGQPQHF.

This clone is a singleton in its sample. The gene calls are TRBV28 and TRBJ1-2, with TRBD1 matching over 7 bases. V shed 4 bases, J shed 2 bases, and the junction held 7 bases outside the gene matches. Germline CDR1 MDHEN, CDR2 SYDVKM. CDR3 length: 15 residues. The CDR3 DNA is TGTGCCAGCAGTTGGGGACAGCTAGGGAACTATGGCTACACCTTC. Protein: CASSWGQLGNYGYTF.

The V call is TRBV4-3, the J call TRBJ2-7, with 7 bases matching TRBD1. This CDR3 region has 17 residues. Germline CDR1 LGHNA, CDR2 YSLEER. V gave up 2 bases and J gave up 4 bases; unmatched junction bases: 14. CDR3 sequence (DNA): TGCGCCAGCAGCCAAAAGGGAGTTCGGGACAGTTATTACGAGCAGTACTTC. Its protein product is CASSQKGVRDSYYEQYF.

This chain joins TRBV19 and TRBJ1-5, with D hard to call. Germline CDR1 and CDR2: LNHDA and SQIVND (reference sequence). The length of the CDR3 is 16 residues. V was clipped by 4 bases and J by 3 bases, with 16 bases between them. CDR3 nucleotide sequence: TGTGCCAGTAGTAGAGGACTAAACCCCCCCAATCAGCCCCAGCATTTT. Translating it yields CASSRGLNPPNQPQHF. The whole variable domain, remainder taken from reference TRBV19 and TRBJ1-5, is DGGITQSPKYLFRKEGQNVTLSCEQNLNHDAMYWYRQDPGQGLRLIYYSQIVNDFQKGDIAEGYSVSREKKESFPLTVTSAQKNPTAFYLCASSRGLNPPNQPQHFGDGTRLSIL.

CDR3 loop: CASSPRLAGEYEQYF. CDR3 coding DNA: TGTGCCAGCAGCCCCAGACTAGCGGGAGAGTACGAGCAGTACTTC. The chain uses TRBV7-9 and TRBJ2-7; 12 nucleotides align to TRBD2. Germline loops: CDR1 SEHNR, CDR2 FQNEAQ (reference sequence). This CDR3 has 15 residues. The V segment lost 5 bases and the J segment 4 bases; nucleotides outside the gene matches: 6.

The V gene is TRBV6-2 or TRBV6-3, the J gene TRBJ1-5; 10 nucleotides line up with TRBD1. With V trimmed by 6 bases and J by 6 bases, 11 bases remained unmatched. CDR1 is MNHEY, CDR2 SVGEGT, per germline. There are 16 residues in the CDR3. Written as DNA, the CDR3 is TGTGCCAGCAGGTACAGGGACAGGGGAGGCTCTCAGCCCCAGCATTTT. Translating gives CASRYRDRGGSQPQHF.

The chain links TRBV5-6 to TRBJ1-1, with TRBD1 matching 7 bases. Germline V gene lookup returns CDR1 SGHDT and CDR2 YYEEEE. CDR3 size: 16 residues. The ends lost 2 bases at V and 4 bases at J; junction bases unmatched: 11. CDR3 sequence (DNA): TGTGCCAGCAGCTTACGCAGGGGGTCATATAGCACTGAAGCTTTCTTT. Amino acids: CASSLRRGSYSTEAFF.

The chain couples TRBV20-1 to TRBJ2-5, with TRBD2 matching 15 bases. Germline CDR1 is DFQATT and CDR2 is SNEGSKA (reference sequence). The V gene end was trimmed by 3 bases and the J gene end by 2 bases; junction bases not matched to a gene: 4. The CDR3 consists of 16 residues. CDR3 nucleotide sequence: TGCAGTGCTAGTCGAGGGACTAGCGGGGGGCAAGAGACCCAGTACTTC. It specifies CSASRGTSGGQETQYF.

Concerning this clone: The junction departs from the called germline gene at one end, perhaps through a read error. V usage is TRBV7-2 and J usage is TRBJ2-3; tentative D call: TRBD2 (5 bases). Germline CDR1 and CDR2: SGHTA and FQGNSA. The CDR3 covers 13 residues. CDR3 nucleotides: TGTGCCACCAGCGGTTCCCCGGCAGATACGCAGTATTTT. Translation gives CATSGSPADTQYF.

This chain uses TRBV10-1 with TRBJ1-3; D may be TRBD1 (6 bases). From germline, CDR1 is WNHNN and CDR2 SYGVQD (reference sequence). Trimming removed 0 bases from V and 0 bases from J, with 9 bases in between. The CDR3 totals 16 residues. CDR3 sequence reads: CASSESGHRSGNTIYF. In DNA form, the CDR3 reads TGCGCCAGCAGTGAGTCGGGACACCGCTCTGGAAACACCATATATTTT.

The J gene is TRBJ2-7, the V gene TRBV28, with D possibly matching TRBD2 (7 bases). This CDR3 is 15 amino acids long. Germline-derived CDR1 and CDR2 are MDHEN and SYDVKM. V lost 8 bases, J lost 0 bases, and 17 bases lay in between. The CDR3 bases are TGTGCCAGCCGAAGTGGGGGGGGCAGCTCCTACGAGCAGTACTTC. As protein: CASRSGGGSSYEQYF.

The rearrangement joins TRBV2 to TRBJ2-7; 11 bases map to TRBD2. CDR1 is SNHLY and CDR2 is FYNNEI in the germline V gene. V was clipped by 9 bases and J by 5 bases; unmatched bases: 6. The CDR3 runs 13 residues. CDR3 loop: CASSSGRAHEQYF. For the CDR3, the DNA is TGTGCCAGTAGTAGCGGGAGGGCCCACGAGCAGTACTTC.

The V and J genes are TRBV11-1 and TRBJ1-1, with no clear D. Germline assignment: CDR1 SGHAT and CDR2 FQDESV (reference sequence). Trimming removed 1 base at V and 0 bases at J, with 9 bases between. This CDR3 has 15 residues. The CDR3 sequence: CASSLVTGMNTEAFF. DNA for the CDR3: TGTGCCAGCAGCTTAGTTACGGGTATGAACACTGAAGCTTTCTTT. Supplemented by reference TRBV11-1 and TRBJ1-1, the full variable domain reads EAEVAQSPRYKITEKSQAVAFWCDPISGHATLYWYRQILGQGPELLVQFQDESVVDDSQLPKDRFSAERLKGVDSTLKIQPAELGDSAMYLCASSLVTGMNTEAFFGQGTRLTVV.